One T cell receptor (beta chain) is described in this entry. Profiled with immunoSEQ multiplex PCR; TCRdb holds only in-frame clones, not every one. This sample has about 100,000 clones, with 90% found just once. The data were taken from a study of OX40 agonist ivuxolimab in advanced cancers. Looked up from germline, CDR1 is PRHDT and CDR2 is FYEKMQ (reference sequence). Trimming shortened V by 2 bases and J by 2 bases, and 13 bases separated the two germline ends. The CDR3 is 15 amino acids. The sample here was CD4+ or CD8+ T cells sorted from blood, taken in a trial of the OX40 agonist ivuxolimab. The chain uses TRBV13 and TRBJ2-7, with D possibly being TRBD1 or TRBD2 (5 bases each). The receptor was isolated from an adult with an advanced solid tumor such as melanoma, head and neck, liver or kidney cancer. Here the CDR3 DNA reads TGTGCCAGCAGCTTAATCCGGGGCCAAGCCTACGAGCAGTACTTC. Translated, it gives CASSLIRGQAYEQYF. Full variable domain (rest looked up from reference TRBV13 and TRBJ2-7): AAGVIQSPRHLIKEKRETATLKCYPIPRHDTVYWYQQGPGQDPQFLISFYEKMQSDKGSIPDRFSAQQFSDYHSELNMSSLELGDSALYFCASSLIRGQAYEQYFGPGTRLTVT.